Each of the 7 T cell receptor beta chains below was sequenced from the same sample in a study of regulatory T cells in long-lasting Graves disease. Both iRepertoire HTBI primers and Arm-PCR of CDR3 regions were used to build the TCR beta libraries. TCRdb redid the calling of the multiplex PCR reads with MiXCR, one entry per CDR3 protein. The table shows more than 450,000 distinct CDR3 sequences, with about 17% occurring only once. The time point is: newly diagnosed GD, antithyroid drugs for less than 3 months. The TCR library used RNA extracted from PBMCs. Another study also made use of these data, one on T cells in Graves' hyperthyroidism and ophthalmopathy.

This specimen consisted of peripheral blood mononuclear cells (PBMCs), obtained at new diagnosis, from a patient treated with antithyroid drugs. All receptors come from a man aged 40-55 years with Graves disease.

As regards this clonotype: This may stem from a read error, because a much larger clone lies one nucleotide away. The gene calls are TRBV20-1 and TRBJ2-7; 8 bases map to TRBD2. The V gene end was trimmed by 4 bases and the J gene end by 5 bases; junction bases not matched to a gene: 13. Germline values: CDR1 DFQATT, CDR2 SNEGSKA (reference sequence). The CDR3 extends over 15 amino acids. The CDR3: CSANLMAGGGDEQYF. CDR3 nucleotide sequence: TGCAGTGCTAACTTAATGGCGGGGGGCGGGGACGAGCAGTACTTC.

This clonotype has a count of ten or more. J is TRBJ2-7 and V is TRBV20-1; D unclear. The germline V gene encodes CDR1 DFQATT and CDR2 SNEGSKA (reference sequence). CDR3 length equals 14 residues. Between the trimmed V and J ends, which lost 1 base and 1 base, there was a span of 11 bases. The CDR3 region has the DNA TGCAGTGCTAGAGGCCCACGACAATCCTACGAGCAGTACTTC. Its translation: CSARGPRQSYEQYF.

At least ten counts were recorded for this clonotype. V gene TRBV6-1 combines with J gene TRBJ2-7, with TRBD2 identical over 15 bases. CDR3 size: 15 residues. In germline, CDR1 is MNHNS, CDR2 SASEGT. Trimming cost V 5 bases and J 4 bases; bases outside gene matches: 3. The CDR3 region has the DNA TGTGCCAGCAGTCGGACTAGCGGGAGGGGATACGAGCAGTACTTC. This translates into CASSRTSGRGYEQYF.

This clonotype was counted ten times or more. The rearrangement joins TRBV28 to TRBJ2-7, with D possibly being TRBD1 (6 bases). V gave up 5 bases and J gave up 6 bases, with 20 bases separating them. CDR3 length: 15 amino acids. Germline V lookup: CDR1 MDHEN, CDR2 SYDVKM. The CDR3 bases are TGTGCCAGCAGTCCCGCAGGGGAATACTTGGGCGAGCAGTACTTC. Amino acid sequence: CASSPAGEYLGEQYF.

This clonotype has only a few counts. The rearrangement links TRBV7-9 to TRBJ2-5; tentatively, D is TRBD2 (5 bases). Germline V gene data show CDR1 as SEHNR and CDR2 as FQNEAQ (reference sequence). The CDR3 extends over 13 amino acids. V lost 8 bases and J 5 bases, leaving 15 bases between the germline ends. The CDR3 loop is CASSGWESETQYF. CDR3 in DNA: TGTGCCAGCTCTGGGTGGGAGTCGGAGACCCAGTACTTC.

The chain is built from TRBV7-2 and TRBJ2-7, with 10 bases fitting TRBD2. Germline loops: CDR1 SGHTA, CDR2 FQGNSA. CDR3 length equals 13 residues. V dropped 6 bases and J dropped 5; count of bases not matched to a gene: 4. The CDR3 coding sequence is TGTGCCAGCAGGCTAGCGGGAGTGAACGAGCAGTACTTC. This sequence encodes CASRLAGVNEQYF.

This clonotype was found a few times. This rearrangement joins TRBV29-1 to TRBJ2-7, with D possibly matching TRBD1 (5 bases). The germline gives CDR1 SQVTM, CDR2 ANQGSEA. Trimming took 6 bases from V and 2 from J, leaving 11 bases between them. The CDR3 totals 12 residues. The CDR3 sequence: CSVGQGTYEQYF. The DNA of the CDR3 is TGCAGCGTCGGGCAGGGTACCTACGAGCAGTACTTC.